The 26 T cell receptor beta chains reported below all come from one sample, sequenced in a study of neurological immune-mediated disorders. A single record per CDR3 protein comes from TCRdb applying MiXCR to the 5' RACE reads. The sample includes approximately 66,000 distinct CDR3 sequences, 4.5% of them seen just once. Sequencing was carried out using PBMCs. The receptors come from a man between 25 and 39 years old with multiple sclerosis.

This clonotype was seen a handful of times. The chain uses TRBV6-5 and TRBJ2-2, with TRBD1 as a possible D gene (5 bases). Germline V CDR1 and CDR2: MNHEY, SVGAGI. Trimming pared 1 base from V and 6 bases from J, leaving 12 bases between. CDR3 length equals 15 residues. DNA for the CDR3: TGTGCCAGCAGTTACTTAGGGGAAGTACCCGGGGAGCTGTTTTTT. Amino acids: CASSYLGEVPGELFF.

The table lists this clonotype with many counts. The CDR3 region has the DNA TGCGCCAGCAGACCCGGACAGGGGGCCGGTCAGCCCCAGCATTTT. This translates into CASRPGQGAGQPQHF. The chain uses TRBV5-1 and TRBJ1-5; 11 positions match TRBD1. The CDR3 spans 15 residues. The germline V gene has CDR1 SGHRS and CDR2 YFSETQ. Trimming took 5 bases from V and 6 from J; bases not matched to a gene: 7.

This clonotype was seen many times. J is TRBJ1-2 and V is TRBV5-8; no clear D. The V end was cut by 3 bases, the J end by 9 bases, with 18 bases between. This CDR3 contains 14 residues. CDR1 SGHTS and CDR2 YDEGEE come from the germline V gene. Here the CDR3 DNA reads TGTGCCAGCAGCTCGGACCGGGAACTTTGGAGCTACACCTTC. Translation: CASSSDRELWSYTF.

This clonotype was counted many times. The rearrangement links TRBV7-9 to TRBJ1-4; D is ambiguous. This CDR3 region has 12 residues. V shed 5 bases and J shed 8 bases, with 9 bases lying between them. Germline CDR1 reads SEHNR; CDR2 reads FQNEAQ (reference sequence). For the CDR3, the DNA is TGTGCCAGCAGCCTCGGGCGGGAAAAACTGTTTTTT. Translation: CASSLGREKLFF.

In this sample, this clonotype turned up many times. This chain uses TRBV4-1 with TRBJ2-7; D is ambiguous. CDR3 length: 15 residues. CDR1 and CDR2 (germline): MGHRA, YSYEKL. The V and J ends lost 4 bases and 1 base respectively, with 14 bases between them. CDR3 sequence reads: CASSPIGYPSYEQYF. The CDR3 nucleotides are TGCGCCAGCAGCCCCATCGGGTATCCTTCCTACGAGCAGTACTTC.

At least ten counts were recorded for this clonotype. The rearrangement uses TRBV20-1 and TRBJ2-1; D perhaps matches TRBD1 (6 bases). The V end was cut by 5 bases, the J end by 8 bases, with 16 bases between. Per germline, CDR1 DFQATT and CDR2 SNEGSKA (reference sequence). The CDR3 is made up of 13 amino acids. CDR3 in DNA: TGCAGTGCTTTTCGTGACAGGTCCGATGAGCAGTTCTTC. This gives the protein CSAFRDRSDEQFF.

Of note for this clonotype: A read error may explain this, as a much larger clone is one base away. The V gene is TRBV5-1, the J gene TRBJ1-1; the D gene is possibly TRBD1 (6 bases). Trimming shortened V by 2 bases and J by 3 bases, and 8 bases separated the two germline ends. CDR1 and CDR2 (germline): SGHRS, YFSETQ. This CDR3 is built from 13 residues. The CDR3 protein is CASSFKGDTEAFF. CDR3 nucleotides: TGCGCCAGCAGCTTTAAGGGGGACACTGAAGCTTTCTTT. Full variable domain (rest looked up from reference TRBV5-1 and TRBJ1-1): KAGVTQTPRYLIKTRGQQVTLSCSPISGHRSVSWYQQTPGQGLQFLFEYFSETQRNKGNFPGRFSGRQFSNSRSEMNVSTLELGDSALYLCASSFKGDTEAFFGQGTRLTVV.

With respect to this clonotype: It is likely a read error, because the conserved phenylalanine at the end of the CDR3 is missing. The rearrangement joins TRBV4-1 to TRBJ1-2; a possible D gene is TRBD1 (6 bases). The V and J ends lost 2 bases and 8 bases respectively, with 18 bases between them. Germline V gives CDR1 MGHRA, CDR2 YSYEKL. The CDR3 sequence is 15 residues long. The CDR3 DNA reads TGCGCCAGCAGCCAAACTTCGACAGGAGGTTTGGGCTACACCTGC. Translating gives CASSQTSTGGLGYTC.

This clonotype appeared a few times. One junction end does not reproduce the germline sequence, and a read error may be involved. The rearrangement links TRBV18 to TRBJ1-5; maybe TRBD1 (6 bases). CDR1 is KGHSH and CDR2 is LQKENI in the germline V gene. The CDR3 loop spans 15 amino acids. CDR3 loop: CASSPYRVVDQPQNF. The CDR3 DNA reads TGTGCCAGCTCACCATACAGGGTGGTGGATCAGCCCCAGAATTTT.

This clonotype was observed at least ten times. This chain joins TRBV12-3 or TRBV12-4 and TRBJ1-1; 8 bases map to TRBD1. This CDR3 has 17 amino acids. The junction had 17 bases not matched to a gene; V was cut back by 6 bases and J by 5 bases. As DNA, the CDR3 is TGTGCCAGCAGACCCACCGGACAGGGTCTGAGAAGGACTGAAGCTTTCTTT. Its protein is CASRPTGQGLRRTEAFF.

This clonotype was seen a few times. Sequence at one end of the junction differs from germline and may be a read error. V and J are TRBV7-3 and TRBJ1-6; TRBD1 matches 7 bases. Germline values: CDR1 SGHTA, CDR2 FQGTGA. The CDR3 is 15 amino acids. CDR3 nucleotides: TGTGCCAGCAGCCCAGCGGGACAGCCTAATTCACCCCTCAACTTT. Translated, it gives CASSPAGQPNSPLNF.

This clonotype was detected a few times. This chain joins TRBV7-9 and TRBJ2-7, with 8 bases aligning to TRBD1. This CDR3 region has 14 residues. Germline V gene data show CDR1 as SEHNR and CDR2 as FQNEAQ (reference sequence). V trimming: 6 bases; J trimming: 6 bases; junction bases outside the gene matches: 10. The CDR3 protein is CASSAGQGRAEQYF. The CDR3 DNA reads TGTGCCAGCAGTGCTGGACAGGGTCGGGCCGAGCAGTACTTC.

This clonotype has ten or more counts. The V gene is TRBV12-3 or TRBV12-4, the J gene TRBJ1-2, with unresolved D. This CDR3 comprises 12 residues. Trimming removed 5 bases at V and 8 bases at J, with 12 bases between. CDR3 protein: CASSPSVGGYTF. The DNA of the CDR3 is TGTGCCAGCAGTCCCTCAGTCGGGGGCTACACCTTC.

This clonotype was detected ten times or more. The chain is built from TRBV6-6 and TRBJ1-1; D ambiguous. V was shortened by 2 bases and J by 0 bases, with 7 bases between the two germline ends. This CDR3 is built from 14 residues. Per germline, CDR1 MNHNY and CDR2 SVGAGI (reference sequence). The CDR3, as DNA: TGTGCCAGCAGTTACGCCGGGTTGAACACTGAAGCTTTCTTT. Translating gives CASSYAGLNTEAFF.

This rearrangement joins TRBV5-1 to TRBJ1-1, with no clear D. Trimming cost V 2 bases and J 0 bases, with 8 bases left between them. There are 14 residues in the CDR3. The germline gives CDR1 SGHRS, CDR2 YFSETQ. CDR3 sequence reads: CASSLNRMNTEAFF. The CDR3 bases are TGCGCCAGCAGCTTAAATAGAATGAACACTGAAGCTTTCTTT.

This clonotype showed up just a few times. Since a much larger clone is just one base distant, this may be a read error. The V and J genes are TRBV7-9 and TRBJ1-4, with D unclear. The ends were cut back, 2 bases at V and 5 bases at J, with 12 bases in the middle. The CDR3 has 15 amino acids. The V gene's germline CDR1 is SEHNR and CDR2 FQNEAQ (reference sequence). CDR3 sequence reads: CASSLMGGTNEKLFF. CDR3 in DNA: TGTGCCAGCAGCTTAATGGGAGGAACAAATGAAAAACTGTTTTTT.

This clonotype was observed a few times. The chain links TRBV9 to TRBJ1-1, with 12 positions matching TRBD1. Trimming cost V 3 bases and J 1 base; bases outside gene matches: 7. CDR3 length equals 17 residues. The germline CDR1 and CDR2 sequences are SGDLS and YYNGEE. CDR3 sequence: CASSDSRDRGPNTEAFF. CDR3 coding DNA: TGTGCCAGCAGCGATTCCCGGGACAGGGGGCCGAACACTGAAGCTTTCTTT. Based on the CDR3 plus reference TRBV9 and TRBJ1-1, the full variable domain is DSGVTQTPKHLITATGQRVTLRCSPRSGDLSVYWYQQSLDQGLQFLIQYYNGEERAKGNILERFSAQQFPDLHSELNLSSLELGDSALYFCASSDSRDRGPNTEAFFGQGTRLTVV.

This clonotype was picked up many times. This sequence joins TRBV10-3 and TRBJ2-1; 9 positions match TRBD2. After removal of 6 bases from V and 5 bases from J, the junction contained 5 bases not matched to a gene. Per germline, CDR1 ENHRY and CDR2 SYGVKD. The CDR3 sequence is 14 residues long. CDR3 amino acids: CAIRPGLANNEQFF. The CDR3 DNA follows: TGTGCCATCAGGCCGGGACTAGCCAACAATGAGCAGTTCTTC.

V and J are TRBV12-3 or TRBV12-4 and TRBJ1-2; TRBD1 matches 10 bases. The length of the CDR3 is 16 residues. Losses at the gene ends were 6 bases for V and 4 bases for J; bases not matched to a gene: 11. CDR3 DNA sequence: TGTGCCAGCAGCCTCACCGGGACAGGGGTTCCCTATGGCTACACCTTC. Translating gives CASSLTGTGVPYGYTF.

This clonotype was counted a single time. The gene calls are TRBV5-1 and TRBJ1-3; D gene uncertain. CDR1 is SGHRS, CDR2 YFSETQ, per germline. Trimming removed 2 bases at V and 1 base at J, with 7 bases between. The CDR3 loop spans 14 amino acids. The CDR3 bases are TGCGCCAGCAGCTTAACGAAATCTGGAAACACCATATATTTT. Residues: CASSLTKSGNTIYF.

This clonotype showed up many times. This chain connects TRBV7-9 to TRBJ1-4, with D maybe TRBD1 (6 bases). This CDR3 contains 14 residues. Germline CDR1 is SEHNR and CDR2 is FQNEAQ (reference sequence). Trimming took off 5 bases at V and 3 bases at J, with 10 bases between the two ends. The CDR3 sequence is CASSLRTANEKLFF. The CDR3 bases are TGTGCCAGCAGCCTAAGGACAGCTAATGAAAAACTGTTTTTT.

J is TRBJ1-1 and V is TRBV25-1; no definite D call. Deletions cut 5 bases from V and 2 bases from J, with 15 bases between. CDR3 length equals 15 residues. Germline V lookup: CDR1 MGHDK, CDR2 SYGVNS. CDR3 bases: TGTGCCAGCAGTACCCTCGCCGGGTTTAACACTGAAGCTTTCTTT. It codes for CASSTLAGFNTEAFF.

This clonotype was picked up many times. The rearrangement links TRBV15 to TRBJ2-4; D call uncertain. CDR3 length equals 12 residues. V lost 4 bases and J 8 bases, leaving 9 bases between the germline ends. Germline CDR1 and CDR2: LNHNV and YYDKDF (reference sequence). The CDR3 bases are TGTGCCACCAGCATCTTTCGGGACATTCAGTACTTC. The encoded protein is CATSIFRDIQYF.

In this sample, this clonotype turned up many times. The V call is TRBV5-1, the J call TRBJ1-1; no definite D call. CDR1 is SGHRS and CDR2 is YFSETQ in the germline V gene. Deletions cut 6 bases from V and 10 bases from J, with 13 bases between. This CDR3 spans 11 amino acids. CDR3 bases: TGCGCCAGCACGGGGTTTGGTGCAGCTTTCTTT. Translated, it gives CASTGFGAAFF.

This clonotype was detected many times. The V gene is TRBV6-5, the J gene TRBJ1-2; no definite D call. This CDR3 region has 13 residues. Germline-derived CDR1 and CDR2 are MNHEY and SVGAGI. Trimming left V 6 bases short and J 4 bases short, with 12 bases between. The DNA of the CDR3 is TGTGCCAGCAGCCGGGAGGTTTCCTATGGCTACACCTTC. It encodes CASSREVSYGYTF.

This clonotype has ten or more counts. The chain couples TRBV29-1 to TRBJ2-3, with D tentatively TRBD2 (5 bases). Trimming took 2 bases from V and 13 from J, leaving 16 bases between them. The germline gives CDR1 SQVTM, CDR2 ANQGSEA. The CDR3 is 12 amino acids. The CDR3 loop is CSVETSGVGKYF. CDR3 nucleotide sequence: TGCAGCGTTGAAACAAGCGGTGTCGGGAAGTATTTT.